Shown below are 9 T cell receptor beta chains from a single sample sequenced in a study of human thymus T cells. Assay: immunoSEQ multiplex PCR; the TCRdb copy retains only in-frame clones and omits some. Of tens of thousands of clones listed, 85% to 95% are singletons. Sequenced sample: blood. These receptors came from a boy less than two years old with a congenital heart defect but otherwise immunologically healthy.

V gene TRBV10-3 combines with J gene TRBJ2-1, with D maybe TRBD1 (5 bases). The CDR3 runs to 15 residues. Germline values: CDR1 ENHRY, CDR2 SYGVKD. Trimming cost V 2 bases and J 0 bases, with 8 bases left between them. The CDR3 region has the DNA TGTGCCATCAGTGAGGTGGGGCCCTCCTACAATGAGCAGTTCTTC. As protein: CAISEVGPSYNEQFF.

J is TRBJ1-5 and V is TRBV11-2, with a possible D match to TRBD1 (6 bases). With 4 bases removed from V and 1 base from J, the gap between germline ends came to 17 bases. CDR1 SGHAT and CDR2 FQNNGV come from the germline V gene. The CDR3 runs 17 residues. The CDR3: CASSSTGQPGSNQPQHF. Written as DNA, the CDR3 is TGTGCCAGCAGCTCAACGGGACAACCTGGGAGCAATCAGCCCCAGCATTTT. The full variable domain, completed using reference TRBV11-2 and TRBJ1-5, is EAGVAQSPRYKIIEKRQSVAFWCNPISGHATLYWYQQILGQGPKLLIQFQNNGVVDDSQLPKDRFSAERLKGVDSTLKIQPAKLEDSAVYLCASSSTGQPGSNQPQHFGDGTRLSIL.

The chain carries TRBV15 and TRBJ2-7; a weak D match, TRBD2 (6 bases). V dropped 2 bases and J dropped 2 bases, with 13 bases sitting between them. The CDR3 covers 15 residues. The germline V gene encodes CDR1 LNHNV and CDR2 YYDKDF (reference sequence). The CDR3 region is CATSRLWGLTYEQYF. In DNA, the CDR3 is TGTGCCACCAGCAGATTATGGGGACTTACCTACGAGCAGTACTTC.

The genes are TRBV14 and TRBJ1-2; TRBD1 agrees at 8 bases. This CDR3 has 15 residues. The junction had 8 bases not matched to a gene; V was cut back by 4 bases and J by 4 bases. Germline values: CDR1 SGHDN, CDR2 FVKESK. CDR3 bases: TGTGCCAGCAGCCTCGCCCCAGGGGGCGCCTATGGCTACACCTTC. It is translated as CASSLAPGGAYGYTF.

This clone was seen only once. This chain joins TRBV2 and TRBJ2-1; no clear D gene. The V end was cut by 6 bases, the J end by 3 bases, with 3 bases between. Germline CDR1 SNHLY, CDR2 FYNNEI. The CDR3 sequence is 11 residues long. Here the CDR3 DNA reads TGTGCCAGCAGGGACTACAATGAGCAGTTCTTC. Its protein product is CASRDYNEQFF.

V is TRBV6-5 and J is TRBJ2-1; D may be TRBD1 or TRBD2 (5 bases each). The CDR3 is 14 residues long. Germline V gene data show CDR1 as MNHEY and CDR2 as SVGAGI. Trimming removed 0 bases at V and 12 bases at J, with 15 bases between. In nucleotides, the CDR3 is TGTGCCAGCAGTTACTCGGGGTTGTCGGGGACGCAGTTCTTC. This gives the protein CASSYSGLSGTQFF.

The chain couples TRBV19 to TRBJ1-2, with D possibly TRBD1 on 5 matching bases. CDR1 LNHDA and CDR2 SQIVND come from the germline V gene (reference sequence). CDR3 length: 11 amino acids. Deletions cut 4 bases from V and 5 bases from J, with 5 bases between. The CDR3 spells CASSRGYGYTF. CDR3 nucleotides: TGTGCCAGTAGTAGGGGGTATGGCTACACCTTC.

The chain carries TRBV4-1 and TRBJ1-1; D not certain. The CDR3 runs to 13 residues. Germline V CDR1 and CDR2: MGHRA, YSYEKL. V was trimmed by 4 bases and J by 8 bases, leaving 14 bases between them. The CDR3 spells CASSLVGSTEAFF. For the CDR3, the DNA is TGCGCCAGCAGCCTAGTCGGCTCGACGGAAGCTTTCTTT.

This chain uses TRBV6-5 with TRBJ1-2; D uncertain. Germline V CDR1 and CDR2: MNHEY, SVGAGI. The CDR3 has 13 residues. V was cut by 7 bases and J by 8 bases, with 17 bases left in between. DNA of the CDR3: TGTGCCAGCACTCTACCGGATCGCCGCGGCTACACCTTC. This sequence encodes CASTLPDRRGYTF.